This T cell receptor (beta chain) is from a study of CD8+ T cells in alopecia areata. Overall study: Twice daily, treated patients received 5 to 10 mg of oral tofacitinib.

Researchers picked out CD4+ and CD8+ T cells from PBMCs by sorting. Germline assignment: CDR1 GTSNPN and CDR2 SVGIG (reference sequence). The V and J ends lost 6 bases and 5 bases respectively, with 15 bases between them. This CDR3 has 13 residues. RNA extraction was followed by reverse transcription into cDNA, which acted as the sequencing template. Using immunoSEQ multiplex PCR, the repertoire was profiled, and TCRdb retains in-frame clones only, with some absent. The repertoire has about 120,000 clones, under 40% of them found once; the top ten carry approximately 3.1%. This clone has only one observation.

This receptor was obtained from a human donor with alopecia areata. Material for sequencing was CD4+ T cells sorted from blood. This sequence joins TRBV30 and TRBJ2-3, with D tentatively TRBD2 (5 bases). The CDR3 region is CACSRGLRDTQYF. In DNA, the CDR3 is TGTGCCTGCAGCCGGGGTTTGAGAGATACGCAGTATTTT. Using reference TRBV30 and TRBJ2-3 for the parts outside the CDR3, the full variable domain is SQTIHQWPATLVQPVGSPLSLECTVEGTSNPNLYWYRQAAGRGLQLLFYSVGIGQISSEVPQNLSASRPQDRQFILSSKKLLLSDSGFYLCACSRGLRDTQYFGPGTRLTVL.